The 21 T cell receptor beta chains reported below all come from one sample, sequenced in a study of OX40 agonist ivuxolimab in advanced cancers. Data came from immunoSEQ multiplex PCR; TCRdb stores just in-frame clones and leaves some out. The table has about 89,000 clones, more than 70% seen once. This specimen was CD4+ or CD8+ T cells sorted from blood, taken in a trial of the OX40 agonist ivuxolimab. The receptor set was obtained from an adult with an advanced solid tumor such as melanoma, head and neck, liver or kidney cancer.

The chain joins TRBV7-9 to TRBJ2-1; TRBD2 matches at 9 bases. There are 16 residues in the CDR3. The germline V gene encodes CDR1 SEHNR and CDR2 FQNEAQ (reference sequence). V shed 1 base, J shed 6 bases, and the junction held 7 bases outside the gene matches. As DNA, the CDR3 is TGTGCCAGCAGCTTAGGGGCGGGGACTAGCTCCAATGAGCAGTTCTTC. It yields the protein CASSLGAGTSSNEQFF.

The CDR3 protein is CASSFRAGSADTQYF. CDR3 sequence (DNA): TGTGCCAGCAGCTTTAGGGCAGGGTCAGCAGATACGCAGTATTTT. V gene TRBV5-4 combines with J gene TRBJ2-3; possible D gene TRBD1, 5 bases. V dropped 2 bases and J dropped 4 bases, with 14 bases sitting between them. The CDR3 has 15 residues. CDR1 is SGHNT and CDR2 is YYREEE in the germline V gene (reference sequence).

The chain has TRBV19 and TRBJ1-5; TRBD1 matches at 7 bases. The CDR3 is 13 residues long. The V segment lost 10 bases and the J segment 3 bases; nucleotides outside the gene matches: 6. Germline V gives CDR1 LNHDA, CDR2 SQIVND (reference sequence). In DNA form, the CDR3 reads TGTGCCACGGACAGGAACCCCAATCAGCCCCAGCATTTT. Translated, it gives CATDRNPNQPQHF.

The chain links TRBV11-2 to TRBJ2-3; D perhaps matches TRBD2 (7 bases). The ends were cut back, 4 bases at V and 3 bases at J, with 14 bases in the middle. This CDR3 comprises 15 residues. Germline V CDR1 and CDR2: SGHAT, FQNNGV. Written as DNA, the CDR3 is TGTGCCAGCAGCTCGATAAGGGGGGGTACAGATACGCAGTATTTT. This gives the protein CASSSIRGGTDTQYF. The whole variable domain, filled in from reference TRBV11-2 and TRBJ2-3, reads EAGVAQSPRYKIIEKRQSVAFWCNPISGHATLYWYQQILGQGPKLLIQFQNNGVVDDSQLPKDRFSAERLKGVDSTLKIQPAKLEDSAVYLCASSSIRGGTDTQYFGPGTRLTVL.

As DNA, the CDR3 is TGTGCCAGCTCACCATCCAGCCAAGCTAGCTCCTACGAGCAGTACTTC. Translating it yields CASSPSSQASSYEQYF. V gene TRBV18 combines with J gene TRBJ2-7; D gene unclear. CDR1 and CDR2 from the germline V gene are KGHSH and LQKENI. Trimming removed 2 bases at V and 0 bases at J, with 14 bases between. The CDR3 is 16 residues long.

This chain connects TRBV12-5 to TRBJ1-5; no clear D gene. The germline V gene encodes CDR1 LGHNT and CDR2 FRNRAP. This CDR3 comprises 16 residues. Trimming left V 0 bases short and J 2 bases short, with 11 bases between. The CDR3 nucleotides are TGTGCTAGTGGTTTGGTTCCAGGAATAGGCAATCAGCCCCAGCATTTT. It encodes CASGLVPGIGNQPQHF. The entire variable domain, with the rest obtained from reference TRBV12-5 and TRBJ1-5, is as follows: DARVTQTPRHKVTEMGQEVTMRCQPILGHNTVFWYRQTMMQGLELLAYFRNRAPLDDSGMPKDRFSAEMPDATLATLKIQPSEPRDSAVYFCASGLVPGIGNQPQHFGDGTRLSIL.

This sequence joins TRBV5-1 and TRBJ1-4; tentatively, D is TRBD1 (5 bases). The CDR3 covers 16 residues. Germline lookup yields CDR1 SGHRS and CDR2 YFSETQ. Trimming took 4 bases from V and 0 from J, leaving 13 bases between them. The CDR3 DNA sequence: TGCGCCAGCAGCCCAAGACAGCTAGCAACTAATGAAAAACTGTTTTTT. Protein product: CASSPRQLATNEKLFF.

On this clone: Other nucleotide sequences in the sample specify the same CDR3. DNA for the CDR3: TGTGCCAGCAGCTTACGCGGGGCAAGCACAGATACGCAGTATTTT. This translates into CASSLRGASTDTQYF. The chain has TRBV7-2 and TRBJ2-3; TRBD2 is a possible D gene (6 bases). With 2 bases removed from V and 0 bases from J, the gap between germline ends came to 9 bases. Per germline, CDR1 SGHTA and CDR2 FQGNSA. The CDR3 covers 15 residues. Full variable domain (outside the CDR3, taken from reference TRBV7-2 and TRBJ2-3): GAGVSQSPSNKVTEKGKDVELRCDPISGHTALYWYRQSLGQGLEFLIYFQGNSAPDKSGLPSDRFSAERTGGSVSTLTIQRTQQEDSAVYLCASSLRGASTDTQYFGPGTRLTVL.

The chain has TRBV11-2 and TRBJ1-2; maybe TRBD1 (5 bases). CDR1 is SGHAT and CDR2 is FQNNGV in the germline V gene. The V end was cut by 0 bases, the J end by 4 bases, with 12 bases between. This CDR3 contains 15 residues. CDR3 sequence: CASSLEGGPLYGYTF. Here the CDR3 DNA reads TGTGCCAGCAGCTTAGAGGGGGGACCCCTCTATGGCTACACCTTC.

The rearrangement joins TRBV19 to TRBJ2-5; weak D call: TRBD2 (5 bases). V shed 4 bases and J shed 0 bases, with 6 bases lying between them. The CDR3 runs to 13 residues. Looked up from germline, CDR1 is LNHDA and CDR2 is SQIVND (reference sequence). The DNA for the CDR3 is TGTGCCAGTAGTAAGAGGGACCAAGAGACCCAGTACTTC. It specifies CASSKRDQETQYF.

The CDR3 DNA sequence: TGTGCCAGTAGTATAGCGGGGGGCAATCAGCCCCAGCATTTT. It encodes CASSIAGGNQPQHF. This chain connects TRBV19 to TRBJ1-5; tentatively, D is TRBD1 (5 bases). Germline V CDR1 and CDR2: LNHDA, SQIVND (reference sequence). V shed 1 base and J shed 2 bases, with 6 bases lying between them. The CDR3 is 14 residues long.

This clone was seen only a few times. The genes are TRBV5-6 and TRBJ1-2; D unclear. V was shortened by 4 bases and J by 7 bases, with 14 bases between the two germline ends. Germline V CDR1 and CDR2: SGHDT, YYEEEE. The CDR3 spans 13 residues. CDR3 sequence (DNA): TGTGCCAGCAGCCCGGACGCTAAAGCTGGCTACACCTTC. Its translation: CASSPDAKAGYTF. The complete variable domain, with remaining parts taken from reference TRBV5-6 and TRBJ1-2, reads DAGVTQSPTHLIKTRGQQVTLRCSPKSGHDTVSWYQQALGQGPQFIFQYYEEEERQRGNFPDRFSGHQFPNYSSELNVNALLLGDSALYLCASSPDAKAGYTFGSGTRLTVV.

The rearrangement uses TRBV7-2 and TRBJ1-4, with a tentative D call TRBD1 (5 bases). This CDR3 spans 15 amino acids. V was shortened by 1 base and J by 4 bases, with 10 bases between the two germline ends. The germline CDR1 and CDR2 sequences are SGHTA and FQGNSA. CDR3 bases: TGTGCCAGCAGCTTAGAGAGGGGCGGTAATGAAAAACTGTTTTTT. It encodes CASSLERGGNEKLFF.

The rearrangement uses TRBV2 and TRBJ2-3; D gene uncertain. This CDR3 comprises 11 residues. Germline V gene lookup returns CDR1 SNHLY and CDR2 FYNNEI. V lost 10 bases and J lost 4, with 9 bases in between. The CDR3 coding sequence is TGTGCCACATCGATCCCAGATACGCAGTATTTT. This codes for CATSIPDTQYF.

The rearrangement uses TRBV7-3 and TRBJ1-6; D is perhaps TRBD1 (6 bases). Trimming shortened V by 4 bases and J by 10 bases, and 17 bases separated the two germline ends. This CDR3 region has 15 residues. In germline, CDR1 is SGHTA, CDR2 FQGTGA. CDR3 sequence reads: CASSYSPGQHSPLHF. As DNA, the CDR3 is TGTGCCAGCAGCTACAGTCCCGGACAGCACTCACCCCTCCACTTT.

Of note for this clone: Within the sample, other DNA sequences also encode this same CDR3. The V gene is TRBV19, the J gene TRBJ1-1, with D unclear. V dropped 5 bases and J dropped 3 bases, with 7 bases sitting between them. The CDR3 covers 12 residues. Germline values: CDR1 LNHDA, CDR2 SQIVND (reference sequence). CDR3 protein: CASSLQHTEAFF. Here the CDR3 DNA reads TGTGCCAGTAGTTTACAGCACACTGAAGCTTTCTTT.

This chain uses TRBV6-5 with TRBJ1-5; 8 bases align to TRBD1. This CDR3 contains 14 residues. Per germline, CDR1 MNHEY and CDR2 SVGAGI. Germline trimming cut 7 bases from V and 6 bases from J; bases unmatched to any gene: 8. CDR3: CASNEAGGTQPQHF. CDR3 coding DNA: TGTGCCAGCAATGAAGCAGGGGGCACTCAGCCCCAGCATTTT.

This rearrangement joins TRBV6-5 to TRBJ1-6; TRBD1 matches 11 bases. V shed 0 bases and J 9 bases; nucleotides not matched to a gene: 4. The CDR3 length is 16 residues. In germline, CDR1 is MNHEY, CDR2 SVGAGI. The CDR3 DNA sequence: TGTGCCAGCAGTTACTCTCCGGGACAGGGGGTTTCACCCCTCCACTTT. Protein: CASSYSPGQGVSPLHF.

This clone was picked up one time. The genes are TRBV5-1 and TRBJ2-7, with D hard to call. V was cut by 2 bases and J by 2 bases, with 8 bases left in between. Per the germline V gene, CDR1 is SGHRS and CDR2 is YFSETQ. This CDR3 spans 13 amino acids. CDR3 in amino acids: CASSFGQTYEQYF. DNA of the CDR3: TGCGCCAGCAGCTTCGGGCAGACCTACGAGCAGTACTTC. Combining the CDR3 with reference TRBV5-1 and TRBJ2-7 gives the whole variable domain KAGVTQTPRYLIKTRGQQVTLSCSPISGHRSVSWYQQTPGQGLQFLFEYFSETQRNKGNFPGRFSGRQFSNSRSEMNVSTLELGDSALYLCASSFGQTYEQYFGPGTRLTVT.

The sample holds a few counts of this clone. The chain employs TRBV6-6 and TRBJ1-6; a possible D gene is TRBD1 (5 bases). The germline CDR1 and CDR2 sequences are MNHNY and SVGAGI (reference sequence). The CDR3 length is 15 residues. V lost 2 bases to trimming and J lost 7 bases, with 12 bases between them. CDR3 in DNA: TGTGCCAGCAGTTACGACAGCCCCGGGAATTCACCCCTCCACTTT. This sequence encodes CASSYDSPGNSPLHF.

The V and J genes are TRBV7-2 and TRBJ2-3; 8 nucleotides match TRBD1. Losses at the gene ends were 4 bases for V and 3 bases for J; bases not matched to a gene: 6. The germline V gene has CDR1 SGHTA and CDR2 FQGNSA. The CDR3 is made up of 15 amino acids. In nucleotides, the CDR3 is TGTGCCAGCAGCTCCAACAGGGGGTCGACAGATACGCAGTATTTT. It codes for CASSSNRGSTDTQYF.